Each of the 15 T cell receptor beta chains below was sequenced from the same sample in a study of cytomegalovirus exposure and HLA in healthy donors (dated by TCRdb to the late 2010s). The library was built by means of the immunoSEQ multiplex PCR assay. A mixture of 60 forward primers for TCR Vbeta segments and 13 reverse primers for TCR Jbeta segments was used in the multiplex PCR. TCRdb's version of the immuneACCESS table is confined to in-frame rearrangements and falls short of the full clone set. An unresolved V gene accounts for under half of the shortfall where checked; the remainder is of unknown origin. The sample table includes 130,000 or so clones. The ten largest clonotypes hold less than 2% of the sample. The sample consisted of PBMCs. These receptors all stem from a woman aged 40 to 49 in good health and CMV-seronegative.

The V gene is TRBV15, the J gene TRBJ2-1; 10 positions agree with TRBD1. The CDR3 spans 13 residues. V was pared by 3 bases and J by 10 bases, with 3 bases of the junction left unmatched. Per the germline V gene, CDR1 is LNHNV and CDR2 is YYDKDF (reference sequence). CDR3: CATSRDRGDEQFF. The CDR3 DNA reads TGTGCCACCAGCAGGGACAGGGGGGACGAGCAGTTCTTC.

The V call is TRBV9, the J call TRBJ2-2, with 7 bases fitting TRBD2. CDR1 SGDLS and CDR2 YYNGEE come from the germline V gene. Trimming cost V 4 bases and J 0 bases; bases outside gene matches: 9. The CDR3 consists of 17 residues. The CDR3 DNA reads as TGTGCCAGCAGCATCCTGAGCGGGACTACGAACACCGGGGAGCTGTTTTTT. Amino acid sequence: CASSILSGTTNTGELFF.

The CDR3 region has the DNA TGTGCCAGCAGCTCGACAGGGGGCGACACTGAAGCTTTCTTT. Translation gives CASSSTGGDTEAFF. This sequence joins TRBV7-8 and TRBJ1-1; 10 bases align to TRBD1. Unmatched junction bases numbered 2, after V lost 4 bases and J lost 3 bases. The CDR3 contains 14 residues. CDR1 SGHVS and CDR2 FQNEAQ come from the germline V gene.

V is TRBV4-3 and J is TRBJ1-5; 10 bases are a match to TRBD1. There are 15 residues in the CDR3. Per the germline V gene, CDR1 is LGHNA and CDR2 is YSLEER. The J segment lost 6 bases and the V segment lost 3 bases, leaving 5 bases of the junction unmatched. CDR3 loop: CASSQGTGVAQPQHF. The CDR3 DNA follows: TGCGCCAGCAGCCAGGGGACAGGGGTTGCTCAGCCCCAGCATTTT.

This rearrangement joins TRBV5-1 to TRBJ2-1; TRBD2 aligns across 10 bases. V shed 4 bases, J shed 4 bases, and the junction held 5 bases outside the gene matches. The CDR3 is 15 residues long. CDR1 and CDR2 from the germline V gene are SGHRS and YFSETQ. The CDR3 region is CASSNPSGGYNEQFF. The CDR3 DNA follows: TGCGCCAGCAGCAACCCTAGCGGGGGATACAATGAGCAGTTCTTC.

This rearrangement joins TRBV25-1 to TRBJ2-7; a weak D match, TRBD2 (7 bases). Germline V gene sequence: CDR1 MGHDK, CDR2 SYGVNS. The CDR3 sequence is 13 residues long. V shed 6 bases and J shed 3 bases, with 12 bases lying between them. This chain's CDR3 is CASRAGALYEQYF. Here the CDR3 DNA reads TGTGCCAGCAGGGCGGGGGCCCTCTACGAGCAGTACTTC.

J is TRBJ1-2 and V is TRBV9; 8 nucleotides agree with TRBD1. V was clipped by 3 bases and J by 12 bases; unmatched bases: 13. The CDR3 covers 14 residues. Germline CDR1 is SGDLS and CDR2 is YYNGEE. The CDR3 region has the DNA TGTGCCAGCAGCGAATCGAATAGACAGGGGCTGCACACCTTC. It yields the protein CASSESNRQGLHTF.

This chain links TRBV19 with TRBJ1-1; D gene uncertain. The V end lost 9 bases, the J end lost 3 bases, and 8 bases lay between the germline ends. Germline-derived CDR1 and CDR2 are LNHDA and SQIVND (reference sequence). The CDR3 loop spans 11 amino acids. CDR3 sequence: CASSRDTEAFF. The DNA for the CDR3 is TGTGCCAGCAGCCGGGACACTGAAGCTTTCTTT. Filled out from reference TRBV19 and TRBJ1-1, the complete variable domain reads DGGITQSPKYLFRKEGQNVTLSCEQNLNHDAMYWYRQDPGQGLRLIYYSQIVNDFQKGDIAEGYSVSREKKESFPLTVTSAQKNPTAFYLCASSRDTEAFFGQGTRLTVV.

The rearrangement links TRBV21-1 to TRBJ2-7; the table names TRBD1, a call not compared with the DNA. TRBV21-1 is marked as a pseudogene. The CDR3 sequence is 13 residues long. The CDR3 DNA is TGTGCCAGGGTGGGACAGGGGCACTACGAGCAGTACTTC. Translated, it gives CARVGQGHYEQYF.

The J gene is TRBJ2-1, the V gene TRBV5-6; 7 bases fit TRBD1. The germline V gene has CDR1 SGHDT and CDR2 YYEEEE. The CDR3 has 13 residues. V shed 4 bases, J shed 12 bases, and the junction held 10 bases outside the gene matches. The CDR3 region has the DNA TGTGCCAGCAGCAAAGGGACAGCGGAGTGGCAGTTCTTC. It translates to CASSKGTAEWQFF.

This chain joins TRBV19 and TRBJ1-1; D is undetermined. V was clipped by 1 base and J by 1 base, with 7 bases between them. Germline lookup yields CDR1 LNHDA and CDR2 SQIVND (reference sequence). The CDR3 has 14 amino acids. The CDR3 DNA follows: TGTGCCAGTAGTATAGGGCGGGCGAACACTGAAGCTTTCTTT. Translation: CASSIGRANTEAFF.

The chain carries TRBV7-3 and TRBJ2-7, with D perhaps TRBD2 (5 bases). CDR1 is SGHTA, CDR2 FQGTGA, per germline. Trimming left V 2 bases short and J 6 bases short, with 8 bases between. CDR3 length: 12 amino acids. In DNA, the CDR3 is TGTGCCAGCAGCTTAGAAGGGAGCGAGCAGTACTTC. It codes for CASSLEGSEQYF.

CDR3 in amino acids: CASSQGPGLADTQYF. In nucleotides, the CDR3 is TGCGCCAGCAGCCAAGGTCCAGGGTTAGCAGATACGCAGTATTTT. The gene calls are TRBV4-3 and TRBJ2-3, with D maybe TRBD1 (5 bases). V lost 1 base to trimming and J lost 4 bases, with 12 bases between them. CDR3 length: 15 residues. In germline, CDR1 is LGHNA, CDR2 YSLEER.

The chain recombines TRBV28 with TRBJ2-7; D might be TRBD2 (5 bases). This CDR3 has 14 amino acids. The V gene's germline CDR1 is MDHEN and CDR2 SYDVKM. The V gene lost 7 bases and the J gene lost 7 bases, with 20 bases spanning the gap. The CDR3 is CASILSGLSGEQYF. The CDR3 region has the DNA TGTGCCAGCATCCTCTCAGGACTCTCGGGGGAGCAGTACTTC. The full variable domain, in which reference TRBV28 and TRBJ2-7 provide the parts outside the CDR3, is DVKVTQSSRYLVKRTGEKVFLECVQDMDHENMFWYRQDPGLGLRLIYFSYDVKMKEKGDIPEGYSVSREKKERFSLILESASTNQTSMYLCASILSGLSGEQYFGPGTRLTVT.

The chain combines TRBV19 with TRBJ2-3; weak D call: TRBD2 (6 bases). The V end lost 6 bases, the J end lost 1 base, and 11 bases lay between the germline ends. Germline CDR1 reads LNHDA; CDR2 reads SQIVND (reference sequence). The CDR3 totals 14 residues. The CDR3 DNA reads as TGTGCCAGTAGCCTAGTAGCGGGCACAGATACGCAGTATTTT. Translation gives CASSLVAGTDTQYF.